Each of the 7 T cell receptor beta chains below was sequenced from the same sample in a study of blood T cell repertoires in COVID-19. Profiling relied on immunoSEQ multiplex PCR, and the TCRdb table lists in-frame clones only, not all of them. The table lists over 130,000 clones, over 75% of them singletons. The sample consisted of PBMCs or T cells enriched from blood (not recorded which). These TCRs come from a man in his fifties in a cohort exposed to, infected with or recovered from COVID-19 (not recorded which).

The chain links TRBV6-5 to TRBJ1-2; a weak D match, TRBD1 (5 bases). The CDR3 is 13 amino acids. The V end lost 5 bases, the J end lost 3 bases, and 10 bases lay between the germline ends. CDR1 MNHEY and CDR2 SVGAGI come from the germline V gene. The CDR3: CASSPGGDYGYTF. CDR3 sequence (DNA): TGTGCCAGCAGTCCCGGGGGGGACTATGGCTACACCTTC.

The chain employs TRBV7-6 and TRBJ2-2; 8 bases are shared with TRBD2. In germline, CDR1 is SGHVS, CDR2 FNYEAQ. This CDR3 is built from 16 residues. V lost 0 bases to trimming and J lost 4 bases; unmatched junction nucleotides: 4. CDR3 nucleotide sequence: TGTGCCAGCAGCTTAGCGGAGCGGGGGTTCACCGGGGAGCTGTTTTTT. Its protein product is CASSLAERGFTGELFF.

The genes are TRBV5-4 and TRBJ1-6; 7 positions match TRBD1. Germline V gene sequence: CDR1 SGHNT, CDR2 YYREEE (reference sequence). This CDR3 spans 15 amino acids. V dropped 3 bases and J dropped 5; count of bases not matched to a gene: 5. In DNA, the CDR3 is TGTGCCAGCAGCTCCGACAGGGTTGATAATTCACCCCTCCACTTT. Residues: CASSSDRVDNSPLHF.

The V call is TRBV4-2, the J call TRBJ2-5; unclear D gene. Trimming shortened V by 0 bases and J by 3 bases, and 8 bases separated the two germline ends. The CDR3 covers 14 residues. Looked up from germline, CDR1 is LGHNA and CDR2 is YNFKEQ. The CDR3 DNA reads as TGTGCCAGCAGCCAAGATTCTAATAAAGAGACCCAGTACTTC. It translates to CASSQDSNKETQYF.

This clone has a count of ten or more. V gene TRBV28 combines with J gene TRBJ2-7, with a tentative D call TRBD1 (5 bases). The V end lost 7 bases, the J end lost 3 bases, and 19 bases lay between the germline ends. Germline V lookup: CDR1 MDHEN, CDR2 SYDVKM. The CDR3 is made up of 15 amino acids. The CDR3 DNA sequence: TGTGCCAGCACTCCCCCGGGCCAGGGTGGCTACGAGCAGTACTTC. Protein sequence: CASTPPGQGGYEQYF.

This chain uses TRBV7-9 with TRBJ1-1; TRBD1 matches 8 bases. The CDR3 covers 14 residues. The V and J ends lost 6 bases and 5 bases, in that order; junction bases with no gene match: 8. Germline assignment: CDR1 SEHNR and CDR2 FQNEAQ (reference sequence). Here the CDR3 DNA reads TGTGCCAGCAGGCTGACGACAGGGGTTACTGAAGCTTTCTTT. Translated, it gives CASRLTTGVTEAFF.

The chain uses TRBV28 and TRBJ1-2; unclear D gene. Looked up from germline, CDR1 is MDHEN and CDR2 is SYDVKM. Deletions cut 6 bases from V and 2 bases from J, with 7 bases between. This CDR3 has 12 residues. The CDR3 is CASSRGNYGYTF. CDR3 DNA sequence: TGTGCCAGCAGCAGAGGGAACTATGGCTACACCTTC.